The clone carrying this T cell receptor beta chain was observed many times. Its target is unknown. Germline V CDR1 and CDR2: DFQATT, SNEGSKA (reference sequence). V was clipped by 3 bases and J by 2 bases; unmatched bases: 6. CDR3 length equals 16 residues. RNA transcripts gave rise to amplified TCR beta CDR3 regions. An initial round of RT-PCR targeting the TCR CDR3 relied on the HTBI primer set. Via MiXCR, TCRdb re-called the multiplex PCR reads, giving one row per CDR3 protein. The repertoire holds 600,000 to 750,000 distinct CDR3 sequences, with roughly a sixth as singletons. The data originate from a study of T cells in Graves' hyperthyroidism and ophthalmopathy. Study-wide results and limits: Ophthalmopathy cases were set apart from stable hyperthyroidism by a 13 V-J model.

The specimen sequenced was blood. V is TRBV20-1 and J is TRBJ2-3; 12 nucleotides line up with TRBD2. This TCR derives from a man aged 50-59 years with Graves' hyperthyroidism. CDR3 region: CSASQGLAGLTDTQYF. The CDR3 region has the DNA TGCAGTGCTAGTCAAGGACTAGCGGGGCTCACAGATACGCAGTATTTT.